This TCR beta chain was captured by sequencing in a study of T-cell reconstitution after alpha-beta-depleted transplantation in children. Molecular barcoding with unique molecular identifiers was used for the TCRbeta library. TCRdb re-analysed the PCR reads in MiXCR, keeping a single row per CDR3 protein. This table holds approximately 400,000 distinct CDR3 sequences, approximately 10% found once. This CDR3 spans 15 amino acids. V was clipped by 1 base and J by 5 bases; unmatched bases: 6. The sequence was obtained from a human donor who donated a stem cell graft to a child with acute myeloid leukemia. Source: PBMCs from the stem cell graft donor, taken from the stem cell graft. This sequence joins TRBV12-3 or TRBV12-4 and TRBJ2-5, with TRBD2 matching 8 bases. In nucleotides, the CDR3 is TGTGCCAGCAGTTTAGGGCGGGGGGCCCGGGAGACCCAGTACTTC. It yields the protein CASSLGRGARETQYF.